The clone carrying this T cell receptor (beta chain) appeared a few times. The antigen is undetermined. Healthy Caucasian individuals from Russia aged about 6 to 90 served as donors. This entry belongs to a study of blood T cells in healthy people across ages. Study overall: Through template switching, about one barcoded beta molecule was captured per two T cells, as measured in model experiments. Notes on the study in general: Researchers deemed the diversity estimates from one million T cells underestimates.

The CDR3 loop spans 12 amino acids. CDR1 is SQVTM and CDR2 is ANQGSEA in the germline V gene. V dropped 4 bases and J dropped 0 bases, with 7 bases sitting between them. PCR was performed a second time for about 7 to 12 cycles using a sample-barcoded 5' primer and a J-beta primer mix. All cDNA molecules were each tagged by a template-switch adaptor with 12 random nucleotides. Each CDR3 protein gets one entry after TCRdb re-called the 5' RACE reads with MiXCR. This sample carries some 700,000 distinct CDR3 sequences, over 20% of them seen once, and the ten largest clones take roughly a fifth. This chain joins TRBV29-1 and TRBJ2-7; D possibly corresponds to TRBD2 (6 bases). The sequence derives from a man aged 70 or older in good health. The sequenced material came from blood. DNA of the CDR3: TGCAGCGTTGGCGGGGCCTCCTACGAGCAGTACTTC. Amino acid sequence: CSVGGASYEQYF.